Listed below are T cell receptor beta chains from one sample, sequenced in a study of blood T cell repertoires in COVID-19. Clones were sequenced by immunoSEQ multiplex PCR, and TCRdb holds only the in-frame ones, with some missing. Counted here are 150,000 to 200,000 clones, 70% to 90% occurring once; the ten biggest clones make up roughly 10%. Input material: peripheral blood. The receptors were sampled from a human donor in a cohort sampled during active COVID-19. CDR3s include the opening cysteine and the closing phenylalanine or tryptophan. Fields, in order: clone size, J gene, D gene, V gene, CDR3 protein, CDR3 DNA. D genes are given only for firm matches. Size is stated for part of the rows, as once, few or many counts, or as a class when the clone is expanded.

>.|TRBJ2-7|.|TRBV7-9
CASSLGDNYEQYF
TGTGCCAGCAGCTTAGGGGACAACTACGAGCAGTACTTC
>.|TRBJ2-7|.|TRBV7-2
CASSLASTGKAYEQYF
TGTGCCAGCAGCTTAGCAAGTACAGGGAAGGCCTACGAGCAGTACTTC
>.|TRBJ2-1|TRBD2|TRBV11-3
CASSLRTSQYNEQFF
TGTGCCAGCAGCCTACGGACTAGCCAATACAATGAGCAGTTCTTC
>.|TRBJ2-7|TRBD1|TRBV6-5
CASRDSSYEQYF
TGTGCCAGCCGGGACAGCTCCTACGAGCAGTACTTC
>.|TRBJ1-2|TRBD1|TRBV5-6
CASSFMGQGANYGYTF
TGTGCCAGCAGCTTTATGGGACAGGGGGCGAACTATGGCTACACCTTC
>once|TRBJ1-5|.|TRBV6-1
CASSEAQDWEPQHF
TGTGCCAGCAGTGAAGCTCAGGACTGGGAGCCCCAGCATTTT
>once|TRBJ2-7|TRBD2|TRBV5-1
CASSLARRGSYEQYF
TGCGCCAGCAGCTTGGCCAGGCGGGGGAGCTACGAGCAGTACTTC
>.|TRBJ2-3|TRBD2|TRBV6-5
CASRKSGSRDTQYF
TGTGCCAGCAGGAAGAGCGGGAGTCGGGATACGCAGTATTTT
>.|TRBJ2-1|TRBD1|TRBV4-3
CASSQVGTGGPNEQFF
TGCGCCAGCAGCCAAGTAGGGACAGGGGGGCCCAATGAGCAGTTCTTC
>.|TRBJ2-1|.|TRBV12-3/TRBV12-4
CASSLGQTNEQFF
TGTGCCAGCAGTTTAGGACAGACGAATGAGCAGTTCTTC
>.|TRBJ2-7|.|TRBV27
CASSSRSYEQYF
TGTGCCAGCAGTTCTCGGTCCTACGAGCAGTACTTC
>.|TRBJ2-1|TRBD2|TRBV19
CASNKGLAAYNEQFF
TGTGCCAGTAACAAAGGGCTAGCGGCCTACAATGAGCAGTTCTTC
>few|TRBJ2-5|.|TRBV5-1
CATKRAGIDQETQYF
TGCGCCACCAAAAGAGCAGGGATCGACCAAGAGACCCAGTACTTC
>.|TRBJ2-7|TRBD1|TRBV10-1
CASSEERTGELEQYF
TGCGCCAGCAGTGAGGAGAGGACAGGGGAACTCGAGCAGTACTTC
>once|TRBJ2-1|TRBD2|TRBV19
CASSKSLAGGSSYNEQFF
TGTGCCAGTAGTAAAAGTCTAGCGGGGGGTAGCTCCTACAATGAGCAGTTCTTC
>.|TRBJ1-5|TRBD1|TRBV28
CASTPQGGNQPQHF
TGTGCCAGCACCCCACAGGGGGGCAATCAGCCCCAGCATTTT
>.|TRBJ1-6|.|TRBV2
CASSEDGPSPLHF
TGTGCCAGCAGTGAAGATGGGCCCTCACCCCTCCACTTT
>few|TRBJ1-2|TRBD1|TRBV6-1
CASSEGDRGYGYTF
TGTGCCAGCAGTGAAGGGGACAGGGGCTATGGCTACACCTTC
>.|TRBJ1-5|.|TRBV18
CASSPLSDQPQHF
TGTGCCAGCTCACCACTATCTGATCAGCCCCAGCATTTT
>.|TRBJ2-7|.|TRBV6-5
CASSYSGRGPYEQYF
TGTGCCAGCAGTTACTCTGGGCGGGGTCCCTACGAGCAGTACTTC
>.|TRBJ2-2|.|TRBV27
CASSYLTSPNTGELFF
TGTGCCAGCAGTTATCTTACCAGTCCGAACACCGGGGAGCTGTTTTTT
>.|TRBJ2-7|TRBD1|TRBV15
CATSSPGTGTYEQYF
TGTGCCACCAGCTCACCCGGGACAGGGACCTACGAGCAGTACTTC
>.|TRBJ2-7|TRBD2|TRBV4-1
CASSQELAGFKEQYF
TGCGCCAGCAGCCAAGAACTAGCGGGTTTTAAAGAGCAGTACTTC
>.|TRBJ2-7|.|TRBV28
CASSFGSHEQYF
TGTGCCAGCAGTTTTGGGAGTCACGAGCAGTACTTC
>.|TRBJ2-5|TRBD1|TRBV6-2/TRBV6-3
CASSYSGGRETQYF
TGTGCCAGCAGTTACTCAGGGGGCCGGGAGACCCAGTACTTC
>few|TRBJ1-4|.|TRBV7-9
CATARGGGNEKLFF
TGTGCCACGGCCCGGGGAGGGGGAAATGAAAAACTGTTTTTT
>.|TRBJ2-3|.|TRBV25-1
CASSSARLTDTQYF
TGTGCCAGCAGTTCGGCGCGGCTCACAGATACGCAGTATTTT
>.|TRBJ1-1|TRBD1|TRBV9
CASSAHEQGMNTEAFF
TGTGCCAGCAGCGCCCATGAACAGGGGATGAACACTGAAGCTTTCTTT
>.|TRBJ1-1|.|TRBV5-5
CASSFRLSNTEAFF
TGTGCCAGCAGCTTTAGACTTAGTAACACTGAAGCTTTCTTT
>.|TRBJ1-4|.|TRBV28
CASRTLGGSNEKLFF
TGTGCCAGCAGGACCTTGGGCGGGTCTAATGAAAAACTGTTTTTT
>.|TRBJ2-7|.|TRBV19
CASRRTDSYEQYF
TGTGCCAGTAGACGGACAGATAGCTACGAGCAGTACTTC